Presented here are 14 T cell receptor beta chains from one specimen sequenced in a study of blood T cell repertoires in COVID-19. Here immunoSEQ multiplex PCR was the method, and the copy in TCRdb shows in-frame clones only, minus some. This table has 210,000 or so clones, approximately 81% appearing once. Sequenced: peripheral blood. The receptors derive from a human donor in a cohort sampled during active COVID-19.

The chain employs TRBV29-1 and TRBJ1-1; tentatively, D is TRBD1 (6 bases). CDR3 size: 14 residues. Per the germline V gene, CDR1 is SQVTM and CDR2 is ANQGSEA. V was pared by 5 bases and J by 5 bases, with 18 bases between. The CDR3 protein is CSVRGLWQGTEAFF. DNA of the CDR3: TGCAGCGTTCGAGGGTTGTGGCAGGGGACTGAAGCTTTCTTT.

This sequence joins TRBV7-8 and TRBJ2-5; maybe TRBD1 (5 bases). CDR3 length: 14 residues. CDR1 is SGHVS, CDR2 FQNEAQ, per germline. Trimming cost V 4 bases and J 3 bases, with 12 bases left between them. The CDR3 loop is CASSSRQQEETQYF. CDR3 coding DNA: TGTGCCAGCAGCTCCCGACAGCAAGAAGAGACCCAGTACTTC.

The table lists this clone with a few counts. The rearrangement joins TRBV14 to TRBJ2-3, with D unresolved. Per the germline V gene, CDR1 is SGHDN and CDR2 is FVKESK. This CDR3 region has 15 residues. Trimming shortened V by 4 bases and J by 4 bases, and 15 bases separated the two germline ends. CDR3 residues: CASSPLQRGADTQYF. Here the CDR3 DNA reads TGTGCCAGCAGCCCTCTACAACGCGGAGCAGATACGCAGTATTTT.

This clone was seen just once. This chain connects TRBV5-1 to TRBJ2-5; D uncertain. The CDR3 is 15 residues long. Trimming removed 4 bases from V and 4 bases from J, with 17 bases in between. The germline gives CDR1 SGHRS, CDR2 YFSETQ. This CDR3 is CASSPRSGPGETQYF. CDR3 sequence (DNA): TGCGCCAGCAGCCCCCGGAGTGGTCCGGGAGAGACCCAGTACTTC. Based on the CDR3 plus reference TRBV5-1 and TRBJ2-5, the full variable domain is KAGVTQTPRYLIKTRGQQVTLSCSPISGHRSVSWYQQTPGQGLQFLFEYFSETQRNKGNFPGRFSGRQFSNSRSEMNVSTLELGDSALYLCASSPRSGPGETQYFGPGTRLLVL.

The rearrangement links TRBV6-1 to TRBJ1-6; D call uncertain. Trimming removed 0 bases from V and 1 base from J, with 13 bases in between. Germline CDR1 MNHNS, CDR2 SASEGT. This CDR3 has 18 residues. In nucleotides, the CDR3 is TGTGCCAGCAGTGAAGCGGCCGGCGGCGGTTCCTATAATTCACCCCTCCACTTT. This translates into CASSEAAGGGSYNSPLHF.

This chain joins TRBV7-9 and TRBJ1-1; D not certain. The CDR3 consists of 15 residues. V lost 1 base, J lost 2 bases, and 11 bases lay in between. Per the germline V gene, CDR1 is SEHNR and CDR2 is FQNEAQ (reference sequence). Here the CDR3 DNA reads TGTGCCAGCAGCTTAGGAGACATAACAAACACTGAAGCTTTCTTT. It is translated as CASSLGDITNTEAFF.

The CDR3 coding sequence is TGTGCCAGCAGTATATTAGACAGGGATTCACCCCTCCACTTT. Translating gives CASSILDRDSPLHF. V usage is TRBV2 and J usage is TRBJ1-6, with 7 bases lining up with TRBD1. Per the germline V gene, CDR1 is SNHLY and CDR2 is FYNNEI. V lost 5 bases and J lost 8; bases outside the gene matches: 6. There are 14 residues in the CDR3.

The chain is built from TRBV5-1 and TRBJ2-3; D is uncertain. The ends were cut back, 5 bases at V and 5 bases at J, with 12 bases in the middle. This CDR3 comprises 13 residues. CDR1 is SGHRS, CDR2 YFSETQ, per germline. The CDR3 protein is CASRQMEGDTQYF. For the CDR3, the DNA is TGCGCCAGCAGACAGATGGAAGGAGATACGCAGTATTTT.

V gene TRBV18 combines with J gene TRBJ2-5, with D unresolved. Trimming removed 2 bases at V and 2 bases at J, with 6 bases between. The CDR3 totals 13 residues. Looked up from germline, CDR1 is KGHSH and CDR2 is LQKENI. Here the CDR3 DNA reads TGTGCCAGCTCACCAAACTATCAAGAGACCCAGTACTTC. This translates into CASSPNYQETQYF.

The chain links TRBV18 to TRBJ1-1; the D is unclear. V shed 1 base and J shed 3 bases, with 6 bases lying between them. CDR3 length equals 13 residues. Germline assignment: CDR1 KGHSH and CDR2 LQKENI. The CDR3 spells CASSPRQDTEAFF. As DNA, the CDR3 is TGTGCCAGCTCACCACGGCAGGACACTGAAGCTTTCTTT. Based on the CDR3 plus reference TRBV18 and TRBJ1-1, the full variable domain is NAGVMQNPRHLVRRRGQEARLRCSPMKGHSHVYWYRQLPEEGLKFMVYLQKENIIDESGMPKERFSAEFPKEGPSILRIQQVVRGDSAAYFCASSPRQDTEAFFGQGTRLTVV.

The gene calls are TRBV28 and TRBJ1-2, with TRBD1 matching 9 bases. CDR3 length equals 14 residues. The V and J ends lost 8 bases and 8 bases, in that order; junction bases with no gene match: 12. Germline V gives CDR1 MDHEN, CDR2 SYDVKM. CDR3 sequence reads: CASSPPGQGGGYTF. The CDR3 coding sequence is TGTGCCAGCTCTCCGCCGGGACAGGGAGGCGGCTACACCTTC.

This chain connects TRBV9 to TRBJ2-1; possibly TRBD2 for D (6 bases). This CDR3 has 16 residues. The V and J ends lost 3 bases and 2 bases respectively, with 15 bases between them. Germline assignment: CDR1 SGDLS and CDR2 YYNGEE. CDR3 nucleotide sequence: TGTGCCAGCAGCGGGCCCGGGACTCAAGCCTACAATGAGCAGTTCTTC. The encoded protein is CASSGPGTQAYNEQFF.

The DNA for the CDR3 is TGTGCCAGCAGTTACTCGTACAGGGACTATGGCTACACCTTC. This encodes CASSYSYRDYGYTF. The chain recombines TRBV6-5 with TRBJ1-2, with D possibly TRBD1 on 6 matching bases. Trimming shortened V by 0 bases and J by 3 bases, and 8 bases separated the two germline ends. Germline CDR1 reads MNHEY; CDR2 reads SVGAGI. This CDR3 contains 14 residues.

The chain employs TRBV18 and TRBJ2-5; 9 positions agree with TRBD2. Germline CDR1 KGHSH, CDR2 LQKENI. J lost 2 bases, V lost 3 bases, and 4 bases had no gene match. The CDR3 sequence is 15 residues long. DNA for the CDR3: TGTGCCAGCTCACCGATCGCGGGAGGGCAAGAGACCCAGTACTTC. It yields the protein CASSPIAGGQETQYF.